The T cell receptor beta chain described here comes from a study of T cell repertoires in cytomegalovirus infection (dated by TCRdb to between 2017 and 2020). Turning to the overall study: The HLA type of each donor mattered for the analysis, because public TCR beta signatures pointed to carriage of CMV infection along with the matching HLA type. What the research found in general, with its limitations: Carriers of CMV infection plus the relevant HLA type were discriminated by the cumulative frequency of public TCR beta family members in the study cohort and in an independent roughly 340-donor cohort. The ex vivo response was dominated by HLA-C-restricted CMV-specific TCR beta clonotypes, which also provided the single most frequent clonotype in two of eight donors.

This clonotype was observed at least ten times. Its cognate antigen has yet to be identified. Per-base quality was not reported, and no clone a single base away is much larger than it. CDR1 and CDR2 are read off the germline V gene as MNHEY and SVGEGT. V is shortened by 3 bases, J by 4 bases, and the region joining them spans 12 bases. Taken from cysteine to phenylalanine, the CDR3 has 15 residues. Only the CDR3 DNA stays, 45 bases, in frame from base 1. The run used an Illumina HiSeq 1500. TCRdb's own reprocessing of the public reads used fastp at Q25 and MiXCR and kept productive beta chains. When rows share a CDR3 protein, they turn into one entry using the most common DNA and genes. Counted in this sample were roughly 230,000 distinct CDR3 sequences; around 6.4% of them appeared once. The top ten clonotypes cover 5.5% to 8% of the sample.

The specimen sequenced was PBMCs. This TCR came from a human donor in good health (CMV status not recorded). Some clones in this sample may be carry-over from other donors' samples. The chain employs TRBV6-2 or TRBV6-3 and TRBJ1-4, with no confidently assigned D gene. The CDR3 protein sequence reads: CASSYQLRYNEKLFF. The DNA sequence is given as TGTGCCAGCAGTTATCAGCTGCGGTATAATGAAAAACTGTTTTTT.